A single sample is the source of the 2 T cell receptor beta chains below, sequenced in a study of blood T cell repertoires in COVID-19. Repertoires were generated with immunoSEQ multiplex PCR, while TCRdb's copy carries only in-frame clones and drops some. The sample carries about 210,000 clones, more than 75% recorded once. The sequenced material came from peripheral blood. Receptor source: a middle-aged woman with acute or convalescent COVID-19.

This clone has only one observation. The chain joins TRBV12-3 or TRBV12-4 to TRBJ2-2; D remains ambiguous. Trimming pared 6 bases from V and 4 bases from J, leaving 9 bases between. The CDR3 runs 13 residues. The CDR3 here is CASRKRITGELFF. The CDR3 DNA is TGTGCCAGCAGAAAGAGGATCACCGGGGAGCTGTTTTTT.

The chain has TRBV5-8 and TRBJ2-1; perhaps TRBD2 as D (6 bases). This CDR3 contains 15 residues. CDR1 and CDR2 from the germline V gene are SGHTS and YDEGEE. V was clipped by 0 bases and J by 2 bases, with 9 bases between them. In DNA form, the CDR3 reads TGTGCCAGCAGCTTGGAACGGGGGACCTACAATGAGCAGTTCTTC. Protein product: CASSLERGTYNEQFF.